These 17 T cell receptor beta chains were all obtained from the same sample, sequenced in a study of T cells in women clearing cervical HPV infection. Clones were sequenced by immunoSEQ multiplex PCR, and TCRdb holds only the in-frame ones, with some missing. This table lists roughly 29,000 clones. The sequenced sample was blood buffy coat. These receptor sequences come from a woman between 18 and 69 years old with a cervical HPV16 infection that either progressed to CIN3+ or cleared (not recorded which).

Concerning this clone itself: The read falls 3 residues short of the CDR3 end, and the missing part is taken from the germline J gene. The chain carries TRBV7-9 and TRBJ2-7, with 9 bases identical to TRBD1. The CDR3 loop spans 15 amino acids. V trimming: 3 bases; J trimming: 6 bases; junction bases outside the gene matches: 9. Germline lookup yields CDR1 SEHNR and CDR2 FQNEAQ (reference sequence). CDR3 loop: CASSFHGQGRGEQYF. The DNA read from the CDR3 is TGTGCCAGCAGCTTCCACGGACAGGGGAGAGGCGAG. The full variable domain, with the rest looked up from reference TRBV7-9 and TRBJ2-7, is DTGVSQNPRHKITKRGQNVTFRCDPISEHNRLYWYRQTLGQGPEFLTYFQNEAQLEKSRLLSDRFSAERPKGSFSTLEIQRTEQGDSAMYLCASSFHGQGRGEQYFGPGTRLTVT.

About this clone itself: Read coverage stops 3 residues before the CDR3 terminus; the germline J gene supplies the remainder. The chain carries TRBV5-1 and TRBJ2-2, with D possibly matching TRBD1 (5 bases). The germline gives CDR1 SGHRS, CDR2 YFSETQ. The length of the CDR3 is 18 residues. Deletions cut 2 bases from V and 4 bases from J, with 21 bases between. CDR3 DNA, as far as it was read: TGCGCCAGCAGCTTCGACGGGCAGGGCTTTTTGGGCACCGGGGAG. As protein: CASSFDGQGFLGTGE. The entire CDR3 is CASSFDGQGFLGTGELFF.

The DNA read from the CDR3 is TGCAGTGCTAGAGATACCCTAGCCCCCGGAGGAGATACG. This codes for CSARDTLAPGGDT. The entire CDR3 sequence reads CSARDTLAPGGDTQYF. The gene calls are TRBV20-1 and TRBJ2-3; D may be TRBD2 (5 bases). The read is 3 residues too short to cover the CDR3 end, so that end is filled in from the germline J gene. The germline V and J ends were trimmed by 0 bases and 5 bases, with 18 bases remaining between them. Germline CDR1 DFQATT, CDR2 SNEGSKA (reference sequence). The CDR3 consists of 16 residues.

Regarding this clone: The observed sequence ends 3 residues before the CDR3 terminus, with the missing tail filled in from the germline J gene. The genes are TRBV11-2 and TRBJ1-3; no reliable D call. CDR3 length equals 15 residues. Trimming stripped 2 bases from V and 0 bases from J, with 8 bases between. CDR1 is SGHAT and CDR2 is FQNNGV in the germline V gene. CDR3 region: CASSLRAASGNTIYF. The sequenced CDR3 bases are TGTGCCAGCAGCTTAAGGGCCGCCTCTGGAAACACC.

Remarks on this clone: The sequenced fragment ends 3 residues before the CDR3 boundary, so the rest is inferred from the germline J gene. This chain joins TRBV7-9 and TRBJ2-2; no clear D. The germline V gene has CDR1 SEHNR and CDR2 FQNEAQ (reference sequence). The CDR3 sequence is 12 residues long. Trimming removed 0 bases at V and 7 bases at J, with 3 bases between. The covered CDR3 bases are TGTGCCAGCAGCTTAGCTATCGGGGAG. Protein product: CASSLAIGE. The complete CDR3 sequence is CASSLAIGELFF. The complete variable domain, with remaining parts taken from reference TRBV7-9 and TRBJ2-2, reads DTGVSQNPRHKITKRGQNVTFRCDPISEHNRLYWYRQTLGQGPEFLTYFQNEAQLEKSRLLSDRFSAERPKGSFSTLEIQRTEQGDSAMYLCASSLAIGELFFGEGSRLTVL.

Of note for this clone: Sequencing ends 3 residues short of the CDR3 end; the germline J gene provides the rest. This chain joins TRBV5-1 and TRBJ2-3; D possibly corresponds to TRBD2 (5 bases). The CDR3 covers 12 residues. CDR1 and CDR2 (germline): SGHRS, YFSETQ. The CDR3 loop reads CASSPNSAAQYF. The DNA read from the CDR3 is TGCGCCAGCAGCCCAAATAGCGCGGCG.

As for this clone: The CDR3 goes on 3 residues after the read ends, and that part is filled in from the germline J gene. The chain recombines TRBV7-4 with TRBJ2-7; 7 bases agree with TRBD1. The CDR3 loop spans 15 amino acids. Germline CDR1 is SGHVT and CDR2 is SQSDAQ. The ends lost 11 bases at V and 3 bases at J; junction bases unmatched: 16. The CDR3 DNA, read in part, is TGTGCCCAGCATTACGGTATGGACAGGCTCTACGAG. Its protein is CAQHYGMDRLYE. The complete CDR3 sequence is CAQHYGMDRLYEQYF.

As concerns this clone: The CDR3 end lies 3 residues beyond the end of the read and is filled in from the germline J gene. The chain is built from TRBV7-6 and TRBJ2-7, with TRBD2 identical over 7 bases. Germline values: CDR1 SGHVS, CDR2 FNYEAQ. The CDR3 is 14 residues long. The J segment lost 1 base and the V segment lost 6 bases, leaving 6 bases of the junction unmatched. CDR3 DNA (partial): TGTGCCAGCAGTGGGGGGGTTAAGTCCTACGAG. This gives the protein CASSGGVKSYE. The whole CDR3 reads CASSGGVKSYEQYF.

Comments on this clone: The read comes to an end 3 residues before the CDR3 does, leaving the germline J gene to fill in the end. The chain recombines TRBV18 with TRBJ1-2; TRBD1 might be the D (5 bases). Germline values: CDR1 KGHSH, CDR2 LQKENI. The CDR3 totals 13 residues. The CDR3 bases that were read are TGTGCCAGCTGCCACGGGGGGAACTACGAC. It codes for CASCHGGNYD. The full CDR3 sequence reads CASCHGGNYDYTF.

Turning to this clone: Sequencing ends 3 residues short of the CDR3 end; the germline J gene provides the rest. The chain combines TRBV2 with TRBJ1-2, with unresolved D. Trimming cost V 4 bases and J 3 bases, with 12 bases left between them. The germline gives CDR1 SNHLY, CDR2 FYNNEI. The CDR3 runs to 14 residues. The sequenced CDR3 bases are TGTGCCAGCAGTGTCACGGGTGGTGACTATGGC. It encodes CASSVTGGDYG. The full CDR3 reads CASSVTGGDYGYTF.

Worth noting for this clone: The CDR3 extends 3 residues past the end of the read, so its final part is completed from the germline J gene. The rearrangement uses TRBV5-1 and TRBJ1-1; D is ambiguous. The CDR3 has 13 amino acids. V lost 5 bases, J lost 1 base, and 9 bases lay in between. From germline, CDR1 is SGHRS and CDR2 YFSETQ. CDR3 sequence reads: CASSPITNTEAFF. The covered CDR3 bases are TGCGCCAGCAGTCCTATTACGAACACTGAA.

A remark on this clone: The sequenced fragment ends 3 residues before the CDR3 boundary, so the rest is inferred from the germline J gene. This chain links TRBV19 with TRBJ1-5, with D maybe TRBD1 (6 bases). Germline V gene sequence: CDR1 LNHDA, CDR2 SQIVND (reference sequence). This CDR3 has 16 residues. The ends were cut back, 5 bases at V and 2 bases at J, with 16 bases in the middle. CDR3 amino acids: CASSGSGARGNQPQHF. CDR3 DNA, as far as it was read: TGTGCCAGTAGTGGGTCAGGGGCGCGGGGCAATCAGCCC.

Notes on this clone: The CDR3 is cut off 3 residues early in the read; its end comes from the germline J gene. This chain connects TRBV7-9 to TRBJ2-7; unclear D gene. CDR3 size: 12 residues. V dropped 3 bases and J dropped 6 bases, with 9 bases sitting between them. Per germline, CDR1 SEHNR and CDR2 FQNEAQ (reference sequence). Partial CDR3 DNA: TGTGCCAGCAGCTTCGAACAATTCGAG. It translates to CASSFEQFE. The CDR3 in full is CASSFEQFEQYF.

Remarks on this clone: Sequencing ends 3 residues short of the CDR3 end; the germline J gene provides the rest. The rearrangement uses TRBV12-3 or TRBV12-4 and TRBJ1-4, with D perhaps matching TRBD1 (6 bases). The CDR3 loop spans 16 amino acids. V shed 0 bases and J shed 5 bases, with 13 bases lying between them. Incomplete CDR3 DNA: TGTGCCAGCAGTTTAGCGGGAGGGACAAAGAATGAAAAA. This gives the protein CASSLAGGTKNEK. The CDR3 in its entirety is CASSLAGGTKNEKLFF.

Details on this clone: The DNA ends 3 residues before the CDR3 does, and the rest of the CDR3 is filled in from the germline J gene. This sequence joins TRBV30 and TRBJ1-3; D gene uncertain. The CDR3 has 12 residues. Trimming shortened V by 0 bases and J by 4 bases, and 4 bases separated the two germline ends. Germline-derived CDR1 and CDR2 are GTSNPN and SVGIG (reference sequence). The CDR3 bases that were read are TGTGCCTGGAGTGTACTGGGAAACACC. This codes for CAWSVLGNT. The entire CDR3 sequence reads CAWSVLGNTIYF. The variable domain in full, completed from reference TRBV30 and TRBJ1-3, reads SQTIHQWPATLVQPVGSPLSLECTVEGTSNPNLYWYRQAAGRGLQLLFYSVGIGQISSEVPQNLSASRPQDRQFILSSKKLLLSDSGFYLCAWSVLGNTIYFGEGSWLTVV.

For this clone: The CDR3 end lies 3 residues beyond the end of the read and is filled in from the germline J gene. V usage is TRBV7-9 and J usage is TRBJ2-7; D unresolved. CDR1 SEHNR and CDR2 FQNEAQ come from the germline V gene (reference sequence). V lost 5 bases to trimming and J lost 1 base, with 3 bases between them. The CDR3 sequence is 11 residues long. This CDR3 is CASSHSYEQYF. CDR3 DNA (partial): TGTGCCAGCAGCCATTCCTACGAG.

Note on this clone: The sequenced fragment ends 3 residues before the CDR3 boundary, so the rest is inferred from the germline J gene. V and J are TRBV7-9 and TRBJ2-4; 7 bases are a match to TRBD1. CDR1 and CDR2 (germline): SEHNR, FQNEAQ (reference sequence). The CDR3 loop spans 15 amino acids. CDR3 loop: CASSLARQGGYGQYF. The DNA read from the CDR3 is TGTGCCAGCAGCTTAGCTAGACAGGGTGGCTATGGT.